The 29 T cell receptor beta chains presented below share a single source sample, sequenced in a study of CD8 T cells in ankylosing spondylitis. One entry per CDR3 protein, called by TCRdb with MiXCR from the 5' RACE reads. The sample includes 200,000 to 250,000 distinct CDR3 sequences, approximately 10% seen only once; the top ten take 21%. Sequenced material: blood, either unsorted or a sorted T cell fraction (not recorded which). The source is a male donor with ankylosing spondylitis or in good health (not recorded which).

This clonotype was picked up a small number of times. V usage is TRBV20-1 and J usage is TRBJ2-7, with 11 bases matching TRBD1. Germline-derived CDR1 and CDR2 are DFQATT and SNEGSKA (reference sequence). The CDR3 runs to 14 residues. Trimming removed 4 bases from V and 6 bases from J; junction bases left unmatched: 8. In DNA, the CDR3 is TGCAGTGCTAATTGGGGACAGGGGGTGGGCGAGCAGTACTTC. Protein product: CSANWGQGVGEQYF.

This clonotype was seen repeatedly, ten times or more. DNA for the CDR3: TGTGCCAGCAGTTCTTGGGAAAAACTGTTTTTT. Its protein product is CASSSWEKLFF. The chain recombines TRBV12-3 or TRBV12-4 with TRBJ1-4; no reliable D call. V gave up 4 bases and J gave up 8 bases, with 5 bases separating them. The CDR3 is 11 amino acids.

This clonotype was seen ten or more times. J is TRBJ2-7 and V is TRBV20-1; 9 nucleotides agree with TRBD1. Per the germline V gene, CDR1 is DFQATT and CDR2 is SNEGSKA (reference sequence). The CDR3 is made up of 13 amino acids. With 3 bases clipped from V and 7 bases from J, the junction kept 7 bases outside the gene matches. The CDR3 DNA sequence: TGCAGTGCTAGCCCACAGGGGGCCTTTGAGCAGTACTTC. Protein: CSASPQGAFEQYF.

This clonotype came up many times. This chain connects TRBV12-3 or TRBV12-4 to TRBJ2-1; D is uncertain. V shed 6 bases and J shed 10 bases, with 7 bases lying between them. The CDR3 runs to 10 residues. The CDR3 region has the DNA TGTGCCAGCAGCTACGCGGAGCAGTTCTTC. This translates into CASSYAEQFF.

This clonotype was detected many times. The chain uses TRBV7-9 and TRBJ2-1; D not certain. The germline V gene encodes CDR1 SEHNR and CDR2 FQNEAQ (reference sequence). The CDR3 consists of 12 residues. V was trimmed by 1 base and J by 10 bases, leaving 8 bases between them. The DNA of the CDR3 is TGTGCCAGCAGCTTAGGGCCAGCAGAGCAGTTCTTC. It translates to CASSLGPAEQFF.

This clonotype has ten or more counts. The chain carries TRBV20-1 and TRBJ2-3; TRBD2 matches 12 bases. V trimming: 2 bases; J trimming: 5 bases; junction bases outside the gene matches: 5. CDR1 and CDR2 (germline): DFQATT, SNEGSKA (reference sequence). CDR3 length equals 15 residues. For the CDR3, the DNA is TGCAGTGCTAGATCGGCGACTAGCGGGGGAGATACGCAGTATTTT. This encodes CSARSATSGGDTQYF.

There are many counts of this clonotype. The gene calls are TRBV9 and TRBJ2-3; TRBD2 matches 8 bases. This CDR3 has 15 amino acids. The V gene end was trimmed by 2 bases and the J gene end by 2 bases; junction bases not matched to a gene: 4. The germline V gene has CDR1 SGDLS and CDR2 YYNGEE. CDR3 nucleotide sequence: TGTGCCAGCAGCGTTAATAGCGGGGTCACAGATACGCAGTATTTT. As protein: CASSVNSGVTDTQYF. Filled out from reference TRBV9 and TRBJ2-3, the complete variable domain reads DSGVTQTPKHLITATGQRVTLRCSPRSGDLSVYWYQQSLDQGLQFLIQYYNGEERAKGNILERFSAQQFPDLHSELNLSSLELGDSALYFCASSVNSGVTDTQYFGPGTRLTVL.

This clonotype was picked up many times. The rearrangement joins TRBV5-1 to TRBJ2-3, with TRBD1 matching over 8 bases. In germline, CDR1 is SGHRS, CDR2 YFSETQ. This CDR3 comprises 15 residues. V shed 3 bases, J shed 0 bases, and the junction held 3 bases outside the gene matches. The CDR3 DNA reads TGCGCCAGCAGCTCTACAGGGGGGAGCACAGATACGCAGTATTTT. This encodes CASSSTGGSTDTQYF.

This clonotype was counted at least ten times. The CDR3 DNA follows: TGCGCCAGCAGCTTGGCCGGGAGCACTGAAGCTTTCTTT. Translated, it gives CASSLAGSTEAFF. V is TRBV5-1 and J is TRBJ1-1; unclear D gene. The length of the CDR3 is 13 residues. Germline V gives CDR1 SGHRS, CDR2 YFSETQ. V dropped 0 bases and J dropped 4 bases, with 7 bases sitting between them.

This sequence joins TRBV24-1 and TRBJ2-3; 8 bases match TRBD2. The V and J ends lost 2 bases and 2 bases, in that order; junction bases with no gene match: 2. Germline CDR1 reads KGHDR; CDR2 reads SFDVKD. This CDR3 has 15 amino acids. The CDR3: CATSDSGLVTDTQYF. In nucleotides, the CDR3 is TGTGCCACCAGTGATTCGGGACTAGTCACAGATACGCAGTATTTT.

The gene calls are TRBV14 and TRBJ2-5, with 7 bases that match TRBD2. This CDR3 region has 14 residues. Unmatched junction bases numbered 8, after V lost 7 bases and J lost 3 bases. The germline CDR1 and CDR2 sequences are SGHDN and FVKESK. The CDR3 loop is CASTASREKETQYF. The CDR3, as DNA: TGTGCCAGCACCGCGTCGCGGGAGAAAGAGACCCAGTACTTC.

This clonotype has ten or more counts. This rearrangement joins TRBV12-3 or TRBV12-4 to TRBJ2-3, with 7 bases lining up with TRBD1. Trimming removed 6 bases from V and 6 bases from J; junction bases left unmatched: 12. This CDR3 is 15 amino acids long. In nucleotides, the CDR3 is TGTGCCAGCAGCCGAGCCCCGACAGGGACGGATACGCAGTATTTT. It translates to CASSRAPTGTDTQYF.

This clonotype was picked up a small number of times. The rearrangement uses TRBV3-1 and TRBJ2-3; D possibly corresponds to TRBD2 (6 bases). V was trimmed by 9 bases and J by 3 bases, leaving 19 bases between them. The CDR3 length is 15 residues. CDR1 and CDR2 (germline): LGHDT, YNNKEL (reference sequence). For the CDR3, the DNA is TGTGCCAGTCACGAGACTAGTCGGGGGACAGATACGCAGTATTTT. It codes for CASHETSRGTDTQYF.

This clonotype has at least ten counts. The chain has TRBV3-1 and TRBJ1-5; a possible D gene is TRBD1 (5 bases). The CDR3 loop spans 13 amino acids. Germline loops: CDR1 LGHDT, CDR2 YNNKEL (reference sequence). Between the trimmed V and J ends, which lost 0 bases and 7 bases, there was a span of 7 bases. The CDR3, as DNA: TGTGCCAGCAGCCAAGAGAGGACACAGCCCCAGCATTTT. It yields the protein CASSQERTQPQHF.

Details on this clonotype: It may be a read error: a sequence one base away is much more abundant. The gene calls are TRBV12-3 or TRBV12-4 and TRBJ2-5; 15 bases match TRBD2. CDR3 size: 15 residues. In DNA, the CDR3 is TGTGCCAGCAGTTTAGGGACTAGCGGGAGGGAGACCCAGTCCTTC. Translated: CASSLGTSGRETQSF.

This clonotype was counted many times. The chain carries TRBV20-1 and TRBJ2-7, with D possibly TRBD2 on 5 matching bases. V gave up 3 bases and J gave up 2 bases, with 11 bases separating them. CDR1 DFQATT and CDR2 SNEGSKA come from the germline V gene (reference sequence). This CDR3 region has 13 residues. In DNA form, the CDR3 reads TGCAGTGCTAGCCCGAGGGTTACCTACGAGCAGTACTTC. Translation gives CSASPRVTYEQYF.

The chain combines TRBV19 with TRBJ2-2; D not resolved. This CDR3 has 14 residues. Germline V CDR1 and CDR2: LNHDA, SQIVND (reference sequence). V lost 1 base, J lost 6 bases, and 9 bases lay in between. The CDR3 coding sequence is TGTGCCAGTAGTATAGCTCTGGAAGCCGGGGAGCTGTTTTTT. Its protein product is CASSIALEAGELFF.

This clonotype was recorded many times. The J gene is TRBJ1-5, the V gene TRBV24-1; D remains unclear. Germline-derived CDR1 and CDR2 are KGHDR and SFDVKD. The CDR3 loop spans 18 amino acids. Trimming shortened V by 1 base and J by 0 bases, and 15 bases separated the two germline ends. The CDR3 nucleotides are TGTGCCACCAGTGATTTCCGGAAGACGGTACATAGCAATCAGCCCCAGCATTTT. Amino acids: CATSDFRKTVHSNQPQHF.

This clonotype showed up many times. The chain employs TRBV20-1 and TRBJ2-5, with TRBD2 identical over 7 bases. The CDR3 spans 13 residues. The J segment lost 4 bases and the V segment lost 6 bases, leaving 8 bases of the junction unmatched. Per the germline V gene, CDR1 is DFQATT and CDR2 is SNEGSKA (reference sequence). CDR3 nucleotide sequence: TGCAGTGCGAGTGGGGCGGGGGTAGAGACCCAGTACTTC. Its translation is CSASGAGVETQYF.

This clonotype was seen repeatedly, ten times or more. The rearrangement uses TRBV6-5 and TRBJ1-4; D unresolved. This CDR3 contains 15 residues. CDR1 MNHEY and CDR2 SVGAGI come from the germline V gene. Trimming left V 5 bases short and J 0 bases short, with 10 bases between. CDR3 in amino acids: CASSNTGSTNEKLFF. The CDR3 bases are TGTGCCAGCAGTAACACGGGATCAACTAATGAAAAACTGTTTTTT.

This clonotype was found many times. CDR3 DNA: TGTGCCAGCAGTGAAGTAGGGGTAGCGGGGGGGCCGGGTGAGCAGTTCTTC. Protein sequence: CASSEVGVAGGPGEQFF. The chain recombines TRBV6-1 with TRBJ2-1; 11 nucleotides match TRBD2. In germline, CDR1 is MNHNS, CDR2 SASEGT. This CDR3 comprises 17 residues. With V trimmed by 1 base and J by 9 bases, 11 bases remained unmatched.

The chain has TRBV20-1 and TRBJ2-3; D is ambiguous. Germline CDR1 reads DFQATT; CDR2 reads SNEGSKA (reference sequence). The germline V and J ends were trimmed by 1 base and 6 bases, with 11 bases remaining between them. This CDR3 is 13 amino acids long. CDR3 in DNA: TGCAGTGCTAGAGGACGAAATCTCGATACGCAGTATTTT. Its protein is CSARGRNLDTQYF.

This clonotype was counted ten times or more. The rearrangement joins TRBV18 to TRBJ2-3; no definite D call. Trimming shortened V by 2 bases and J by 2 bases, and 11 bases separated the two germline ends. Germline CDR1 and CDR2: KGHSH and LQKENI. The CDR3 extends over 15 amino acids. In DNA, the CDR3 is TGTGCCAGCTCACCAGAATCAGTCGTCACAGATACGCAGTATTTT. Protein sequence: CASSPESVVTDTQYF.

This rearrangement joins TRBV5-1 to TRBJ2-5; 10 bases fit TRBD2. Germline V gene data show CDR1 as SGHRS and CDR2 as YFSETQ. The CDR3 loop spans 14 amino acids. V shed 2 bases and J 8 bases; nucleotides not matched to a gene: 6. CDR3 DNA sequence: TGCGCCAGCAGCTTCGGGGCTAGCGGGAGCACCCAGTACTTC. Residues: CASSFGASGSTQYF.

This clonotype was counted at least ten times. This rearrangement joins TRBV7-2 to TRBJ2-1; unclear D gene. CDR3 length: 14 amino acids. Germline CDR1 SGHTA, CDR2 FQGNSA. V lost 2 bases and J lost 5, with 10 bases in between. The CDR3 is CASSLRIPDNEQFF. Here the CDR3 DNA reads TGTGCCAGCAGCTTACGTATCCCTGACAATGAGCAGTTCTTC.

This clonotype was seen a handful of times. The genes are TRBV5-1 and TRBJ2-7, with 8 bases identical to TRBD2. The germline V gene encodes CDR1 SGHRS and CDR2 YFSETQ. The junction had 6 bases not matched to a gene; V was cut back by 4 bases and J by 0 bases. The CDR3 totals 15 residues. CDR3 nucleotides: TGCGCCAGCAGCCTGAATAGCGGGGCCTCCTACGAGCAGTACTTC. Its translation is CASSLNSGASYEQYF.

This chain connects TRBV7-9 to TRBJ1-6, with 10 nucleotides matching TRBD1. Germline V gene sequence: CDR1 SEHNR, CDR2 FQNEAQ (reference sequence). The ends lost 3 bases at V and 8 bases at J; junction bases unmatched: 7. CDR3 length: 16 amino acids. The CDR3 nucleotides are TGTGCCAGCAGCTTTGAGACAGGGGGCTTTGATTCACCCCTCCACTTT. This codes for CASSFETGGFDSPLHF.

On this clonotype itself: The junction does not match germline at one end; this may be a read error. The chain combines TRBV7-2 with TRBJ2-4, with D possibly matching TRBD2 (5 bases). The CDR3 sequence is 15 residues long. CDR1 is SGHTA and CDR2 is FQGNSA in the germline V gene. This CDR3 reads CASTGPALAKNIQHF. The CDR3 DNA follows: TGTGCCAGCACCGGACCGGCCCTAGCCAAAAACATTCAGCACTTC.

This clonotype was recorded at least ten times. V and J are TRBV27 and TRBJ1-2, with no clear D. Germline CDR1 is MNHEY and CDR2 is SMNVEV (reference sequence). V lost 1 base and J 2 bases, leaving 8 bases between the germline ends. The CDR3 length is 14 residues. The CDR3 nucleotides read TGTGCCAGCAGTTTATTAGCGACAAACTATGGCTACACCTTC. The encoded protein is CASSLLATNYGYTF.